This section outlines one T cell receptor (beta chain) sequence together with its context. The CDR3 has 14 amino acids. CDR1 is SGDLS and CDR2 is YYNGEE in the germline V gene. The V gene lost 0 bases and the J gene lost 4 bases, with 11 bases spanning the gap. This record belongs to a study of blood T cell repertoires in COVID-19. On the study more broadly: The analysed material was cDNA or gDNA that came from T cells, B-cell-depleted T cells, or PBMCs.

Only in-frame clones appear in the TCRdb table, and some are missing; sequencing was by immunoSEQ multiplex PCR. The sample has about 240,000 clones; about 83% are singletons. This TCR derives from a man aged 25-45 years who had recovered from COVID-19. The V call is TRBV9, the J call TRBJ2-7; weak D call: TRBD2 (6 bases). The sample comprised peripheral blood. For the CDR3, the DNA is TGTGCCAGCAGCGTAGGGCGGGAACCTTACGAGCAGTACTTC. Translated: CASSVGREPYEQYF. Full variable domain (rest looked up from reference TRBV9 and TRBJ2-7): DSGVTQTPKHLITATGQRVTLRCSPRSGDLSVYWYQQSLDQGLQFLIQYYNGEERAKGNILERFSAQQFPDLHSELNLSSLELGDSALYFCASSVGREPYEQYFGPGTRLTVT.